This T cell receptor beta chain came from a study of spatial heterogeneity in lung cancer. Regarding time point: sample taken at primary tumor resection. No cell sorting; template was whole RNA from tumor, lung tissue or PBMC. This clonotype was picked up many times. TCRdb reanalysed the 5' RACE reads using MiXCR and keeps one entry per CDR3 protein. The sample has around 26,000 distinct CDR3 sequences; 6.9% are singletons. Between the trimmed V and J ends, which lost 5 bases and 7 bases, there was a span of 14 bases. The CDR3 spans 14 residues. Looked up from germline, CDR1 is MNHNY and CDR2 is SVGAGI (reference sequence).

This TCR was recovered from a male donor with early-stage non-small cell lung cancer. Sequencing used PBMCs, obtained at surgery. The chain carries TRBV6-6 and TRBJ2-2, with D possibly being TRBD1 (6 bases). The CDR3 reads CASSPTGTSGELFF. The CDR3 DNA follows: TGTGCCAGCAGTCCCACAGGGACGAGCGGGGAGCTGTTTTTT.